The next 5 T cell receptor beta chains were all read from a single sample in a study of blood T cell repertoires in COVID-19. Here immunoSEQ multiplex PCR was the method, and the copy in TCRdb shows in-frame clones only, minus some. Found here are around 31,000 clones, around 89% of them singletons; the top ten hold around 10%. Sequencing was done on a sample of peripheral blood. The receptor source for this set is a man between 60 and 70 years old with acute or convalescent COVID-19.

V gene TRBV20-1 combines with J gene TRBJ1-2; D remains unclear. The CDR3 consists of 14 residues. V was cut by 3 bases and J by 2 bases, with 13 bases left in between. In germline, CDR1 is DFQATT, CDR2 SNEGSKA (reference sequence). CDR3 in DNA: TGCAGTGCTAGTCTCGGAGGGTACAACTATGGCTACACCTTC. Its translation: CSASLGGYNYGYTF.

The chain combines TRBV11-2 with TRBJ2-7, with TRBD1 matching 11 bases. CDR1 SGHAT and CDR2 FQNNGV come from the germline V gene. The CDR3 covers 15 residues. With 4 bases clipped from V and 3 bases from J, the junction kept 5 bases outside the gene matches. The CDR3 is CASSSAGTGGYEQYF. The CDR3 DNA sequence: TGTGCCAGCAGCTCAGCCGGGACAGGGGGCTACGAGCAGTACTTC.

This clone was counted only a few times. The J gene is TRBJ2-7, the V gene TRBV5-1; possible D gene TRBD1, 5 bases. Germline V gene data show CDR1 as SGHRS and CDR2 as YFSETQ. The CDR3 runs 14 residues. Trimming left V 5 bases short and J 3 bases short, with 15 bases between. CDR3 DNA: TGCGCCAGCAGTTCTGGATCGGACAACTACGAGCAGTACTTC. The encoded protein is CASSSGSDNYEQYF.

This sequence joins TRBV18 and TRBJ1-4; D gene unclear. Germline loops: CDR1 KGHSH, CDR2 LQKENI. The CDR3 loop spans 18 amino acids. With 1 base removed from V and 0 bases from J, the gap between germline ends came to 15 bases. CDR3 protein: CASSPRPQGSTTNEKLFF. The CDR3 coding sequence is TGTGCCAGCTCACCACGACCTCAAGGGAGTACAACTAATGAAAAACTGTTTTTT.

This chain connects TRBV11-2 to TRBJ2-2; weak D call: TRBD2 (6 bases). Trimming removed 0 bases at V and 7 bases at J, with 15 bases between. This CDR3 region has 16 residues. Germline assignment: CDR1 SGHAT and CDR2 FQNNGV. The CDR3 nucleotides are TGTGCCAGCAGCTTAGACAGGCAGGGACTCGGCGGGGAGCTGTTTTTT. Amino acid sequence: CASSLDRQGLGGELFF.